This TCR beta chain was identified in a study of blood T cell repertoires in COVID-19 (dated by TCRdb to 2020 to 2022). For context, the study as a whole: Collaborator samples came from the United States, Italy and Spain and covered acute and convalescent phases of COVID-19. Subjects who had been exposed to COVID-19, were actively infected with it, or had recovered from it provided the deeply sampled blood TCRbeta repertoires that made up the dataset. Sample metadata almost always included a de-identified subject ID, COVID-19 status, age in years and sex. The material from the prospective study consisted of cDNA or gDNA derived from T cells, B-cell-depleted T cells, or PBMCs. A freely available public database, intended as a resource for researchers studying the immune response to SARS-CoV-2, is where the repertoires were released. Where available, HLA class I and class II types were taken from metadata supplied by the sample provider and were not determined by assay-based typing. Samples came from the ongoing ImmuneRACE study (first 160 participants) plus 1,254 subjects from 6 global collaborators. The study at large found these results: The amount of clinical and demographic metadata varied by source and participant and was provided uncurated.

The collaborating institutions used their own protocols to collect whole blood in K2EDTA tubes. For TCRbeta analysis, collaborator samples were shipped as frozen whole blood, as isolated PBMCs, or as DNA extracted from either sample type. TCRbeta CDR3 regions were amplified from genomic DNA by means of the immunoSEQ Assay, a bias-controlled multiplex PCR. In the authors' own workflow: Nucleated cell counts per sample were estimated from amplification of reference gene primers within the assay. To quantify the absolute abundance of each unique TCRbeta CDR3 rearrangement, sequence reads were collapsed and filtered. For each sample, productive Simpson clonality was calculated by taking the square root of Simpson's diversity index across productive rearrangements. TCRdb's version of the immuneACCESS table is confined to in-frame rearrangements and falls short of the full clone set. An unresolved V gene accounts for under half of the shortfall where checked; the remainder is of unknown origin. The DNA gave D and trimming, while V, J and clone size come from that table. A total of 110,000 or so clones appear in this sample, about 79% of them only once. The top ten clonotypes cover 7% to 9% of the sample.

Compared with germline, V lacks 4 bases and J lacks 3 bases; bases without a gene match: 1. The CDR3 sequence holds 15 residues, the cysteine and phenylalanine included. The CDR3 DNA has 45 bases and is translated from base 1. Based on the germline V gene (reference sequence), the CDR1 and CDR2 sequences are LGHDT and YNNKEL. Notes on this clone: Its antigen remains unidentified. Base qualities were left out, and no much larger clone turns up one base away.

The origin of this receptor is a woman over 75 with active or convalescent COVID-19. Recombination joined TRBV3-1 (or the pseudogene TRBV3-2) with TRBJ2-1; 12 junctional bases match TRBD2. The material sequenced was peripheral blood. The CDR3 protein: CASSRLAGDYNEQFF. The sequence in DNA is TGTGCCAGCAGCCGACTAGCGGGGGACTACAATGAGCAGTTCTTC.